One sample yielded the 30 T cell receptor beta chains listed below, sequenced in a study of blood T cells in healthy people across ages. The authors ran a second PCR of about 6 to 11 cycles using a sample-barcoded 5' primer and a J-beta primer mix. TCRdb independently ran MiXCR on the 5' RACE reads; one entry per CDR3 protein. The sample has roughly 2 million distinct CDR3 sequences; around 50% are singletons. Sequenced input: blood. The receptors derive from a woman aged 40 to 50 in good health.

The V call is TRBV6-1, the J call TRBJ2-4; no reliable D call. The J call may be wrong; the DNA end is better matched by TRBJ2-7. Germline V gene lookup returns CDR1 MNHNS and CDR2 SASEGT. The CDR3 length is 16 residues. CDR3 sequence reads: CASSVGPFTVSYEQYF. The CDR3 coding sequence is TGTGCCAGCAGTGTAGGCCCATTCACGGTTTCCTACGAGCAGTACTTC.

The rearrangement links TRBV3-1 to TRBJ2-2, with a weak D call TRBD2 (5 bases). CDR1 and CDR2 (germline): LGHDT, YNNKEL (reference sequence). CDR3 size: 16 residues. Trimming shortened V by 0 bases and J by 5 bases, and 13 bases separated the two germline ends. The CDR3, as DNA: TGTGCCAGCAGCCAAGATCAACCCGGGGTTACCGGGGAGCTGTTTTTT. Translating it yields CASSQDQPGVTGELFF.

The V gene is TRBV4-3, the J gene TRBJ1-2; 11 nucleotides line up with TRBD1. The CDR3 runs to 16 residues. The V gene's germline CDR1 is LGHNA and CDR2 YSLEER. The V gene end was trimmed by 1 base and the J gene end by 3 bases; junction bases not matched to a gene: 4. The CDR3 reads CASSQAGTGGYYGYTF. The CDR3 region has the DNA TGCGCCAGCAGCCAAGCCGGGACAGGGGGTTACTATGGCTACACCTTC.

The chain couples TRBV4-1 to TRBJ1-4; D uncertain. The CDR3 extends over 13 amino acids. The V end lost 2 bases, the J end lost 8 bases, and 9 bases lay between the germline ends. Germline lookup yields CDR1 MGHRA and CDR2 YSYEKL. In DNA form, the CDR3 reads TGCGCCAGCAGCCAAACGTCTCGGGAAAAACTGTTTTTT. Translating it yields CASSQTSREKLFF.

The rearrangement uses TRBV7-2 and TRBJ1-5; 7 nucleotides align to TRBD1. This CDR3 is 16 amino acids long. Trimming cost V 2 bases and J 3 bases; bases outside gene matches: 7. The V gene's germline CDR1 is SGHTA and CDR2 FQGNSA. CDR3 DNA: TGTGCCAGCAGCTTATACGACAGGGCCAACAATCAGCCCCAGCATTTT. The encoded protein is CASSLYDRANNQPQHF.

This clonotype came up a few times. This chain connects TRBV9 to TRBJ1-5; no definite D call. Germline CDR1 SGDLS, CDR2 YYNGEE. Trimming left V 0 bases short and J 2 bases short, with 9 bases between. This CDR3 contains 15 residues. CDR3 DNA sequence: TGTGCCAGCAGCGTAGACGATGTAGGCAATCAGCCCCAGCATTTT. Its protein is CASSVDDVGNQPQHF.

This clonotype was counted a few times. The chain carries TRBV11-2 and TRBJ2-7, with 10 bases aligning to TRBD1. Unmatched junction bases numbered 3, after V lost 5 bases and J lost 2 bases. The CDR3 has 14 residues. Germline assignment: CDR1 SGHAT and CDR2 FQNNGV. Written as DNA, the CDR3 is TGTGCCAGCAGCCACGGGACAGGGGCCTACGAGCAGTACTTC. This codes for CASSHGTGAYEQYF.

The V and J genes are TRBV12-3 or TRBV12-4 and TRBJ1-1; D is unclear. This CDR3 region has 12 residues. V dropped 7 bases and J dropped 7 bases, with 13 bases sitting between them. The CDR3 sequence: CASTYLAYEAFF. CDR3 nucleotides: TGTGCCAGCACCTATCTAGCTTATGAAGCTTTCTTT.

The table lists this clonotype with a few counts. The chain uses TRBV6-6 and TRBJ2-5; D is unresolved. The CDR3 has 14 amino acids. V lost 8 bases and J lost 0, with 13 bases in between. The germline gives CDR1 MNHNY, CDR2 SVGAGI (reference sequence). CDR3 in DNA: TGTGCCAGCGCCCGCTTGCCGAACCAAGAGACCCAGTACTTC. Its translation is CASARLPNQETQYF.

This clonotype showed up just a few times. The rearrangement links TRBV5-1 to TRBJ1-6; D is uncertain. The CDR3 sequence is 13 residues long. V lost 1 base and J 10 bases, leaving 9 bases between the germline ends. Germline CDR1 is SGHRS and CDR2 is YFSETQ. The CDR3 region is CASSLLGFSPLHF. CDR3 in DNA: TGCGCCAGCAGCTTGTTGGGGTTCTCACCCCTCCACTTT.

The chain links TRBV28 to TRBJ2-3; TRBD1 matches 9 bases. Germline V gene sequence: CDR1 MDHEN, CDR2 SYDVKM. The V and J ends lost 6 bases and 4 bases, in that order; junction bases with no gene match: 11. The CDR3 loop spans 16 amino acids. CDR3 region: CASRIYRGPIADTQYF. The CDR3, as DNA: TGTGCCAGCAGGATATACAGGGGGCCTATCGCAGATACGCAGTATTTT.

The chain joins TRBV11-1 to TRBJ2-5; D assignment may be TRBD1 or TRBD2 (5 bases each). Between the trimmed V and J ends, which lost 2 bases and 0 bases, there was a span of 10 bases. Germline CDR1 SGHAT, CDR2 FQDESV (reference sequence). CDR3 size: 15 residues. CDR3 bases: TGTGCCAGCAGCTTATACCGGGGCAACCAAGAGACCCAGTACTTC. Its protein is CASSLYRGNQETQYF.

V gene TRBV5-1 combines with J gene TRBJ2-5, with D tentatively TRBD2 (5 bases). CDR1 SGHRS and CDR2 YFSETQ come from the germline V gene. V dropped 2 bases and J dropped 2 bases, with 13 bases sitting between them. The CDR3 is 15 amino acids. The CDR3 DNA is TGCGCCAGCAGCTTTACGGTACTAGGGCAAGAGACCCAGTACTTC. Its protein is CASSFTVLGQETQYF.

This clonotype has only one observation. V usage is TRBV20-1 and J usage is TRBJ1-4; the D gene is possibly TRBD1 (6 bases). With 5 bases removed from V and 8 bases from J, the gap between germline ends came to 21 bases. From germline, CDR1 is DFQATT and CDR2 SNEGSKA (reference sequence). The CDR3 is 15 residues long. The DNA for the CDR3 is TGCAGTGCTGACCGGGGTCAGGGGCGGGACGAAAAACTGTTTTTT. It codes for CSADRGQGRDEKLFF.

The chain employs TRBV18 and TRBJ2-7, with TRBD2 as a possible D gene (6 bases). Trimming removed 0 bases from V and 6 bases from J, with 12 bases in between. The germline gives CDR1 KGHSH, CDR2 LQKENI. The CDR3 is made up of 14 amino acids. The CDR3 nucleotides read TGTGCCAGCTCACCACCCGGTGGAGGGGTCGAGCAGTACTTC. Amino acid sequence: CASSPPGGGVEQYF.

This clonotype occurred a few times. The chain joins TRBV9 to TRBJ2-1; maybe TRBD2 (6 bases). V lost 2 bases and J 0 bases, leaving 15 bases between the germline ends. The germline V gene encodes CDR1 SGDLS and CDR2 YYNGEE. The CDR3 is 17 residues long. The CDR3 loop is CASSVGLAPSSYNEQFF. DNA of the CDR3: TGTGCCAGCAGCGTGGGGCTAGCGCCATCCTCCTACAATGAGCAGTTCTTC.

The rearrangement joins TRBV6-5 to TRBJ2-1; no reliable D call. The length of the CDR3 is 13 residues. CDR1 MNHEY and CDR2 SVGAGI come from the germline V gene. The V and J ends lost 6 bases and 4 bases respectively, with 10 bases between them. CDR3 nucleotides: TGTGCCAGCAGATCGGACCAATACAATGAGCAGTTCTTC. Encoded protein: CASRSDQYNEQFF.

This clonotype came up a few times. The V call is TRBV5-6, the J call TRBJ1-2, with 10 nucleotides matching TRBD1. This CDR3 is built from 15 residues. Looked up from germline, CDR1 is SGHDT and CDR2 is YYEEEE. The junction had 11 bases not matched to a gene; V was cut back by 4 bases and J by 8 bases. The CDR3 coding sequence is TGTGCCAGCAGCATAGGGACAGGGGAGTTGTACGGCTACACCTTC. Its protein product is CASSIGTGELYGYTF.

J is TRBJ2-7 and V is TRBV4-1; no firm D call. CDR1 and CDR2 (germline): MGHRA, YSYEKL. With 3 bases removed from V and 0 bases from J, the gap between germline ends came to 12 bases. The CDR3 spans 15 residues. The CDR3 loop reads CASSQVAVSSYEQYF. The CDR3 nucleotides are TGCGCCAGCAGCCAGGTCGCAGTGAGCTCCTACGAGCAGTACTTC.

In its sample, this clonotype was seen once. CDR3 in DNA: TGCAGTGCTAGGACCCTCACGGGAGGGACCCTCCACTTT. Amino acid sequence: CSARTLTGGTLHF. The chain employs TRBV20-1 and TRBJ1-6; no reliable D call. Germline V lookup: CDR1 DFQATT, CDR2 SNEGSKA (reference sequence). This CDR3 has 13 amino acids. V shed 3 bases and J shed 14 bases, with 17 bases lying between them.

This chain joins TRBV4-2 and TRBJ2-5; TRBD2 matches at 9 bases. V lost 0 bases, J lost 6 bases, and 11 bases stayed unmatched. In germline, CDR1 is LGHNA, CDR2 YNFKEQ. The CDR3 sequence is 17 residues long. The CDR3 spells CASSQDKVGTSWQTQYF. For the CDR3, the DNA is TGTGCCAGCAGCCAAGATAAAGTAGGGACTAGCTGGCAGACCCAGTACTTC.

The rearrangement uses TRBV7-2 and TRBJ2-1; TRBD2 matches 8 bases. V shed 7 bases and J 6 bases; nucleotides not matched to a gene: 11. CDR1 and CDR2 (germline): SGHTA, FQGNSA. CDR3 length: 15 residues. The CDR3 bases are TGTGCCAGCATCCAGCCGGGACTAGGGTTCAATGAGCAGTTCTTC. This translates into CASIQPGLGFNEQFF. The whole variable domain, remainder taken from reference TRBV7-2 and TRBJ2-1, is GAGVSQSPSNKVTEKGKDVELRCDPISGHTALYWYRQSLGQGLEFLIYFQGNSAPDKSGLPSDRFSAERTGGSVSTLTIQRTQQEDSAVYLCASIQPGLGFNEQFFGPGTRLTVL.

This clonotype was recorded a few times. This chain links TRBV27 with TRBJ1-2, with D perhaps matching TRBD1 (5 bases). Germline values: CDR1 MNHEY, CDR2 SMNVEV (reference sequence). Trimming took off 6 bases at V and 8 bases at J, with 22 bases between the two ends. CDR3 length: 15 amino acids. CDR3 DNA: TGTGCCAGCAGATCCCCCAACCTGGGGGTACGGGGCTACACCTTC. Translated, it gives CASRSPNLGVRGYTF.

This clonotype appeared a single time. The chain employs TRBV6-6 and TRBJ1-1; D gene unclear. There are 16 residues in the CDR3. Per germline, CDR1 MNHNY and CDR2 SVGAGI (reference sequence). V lost 6 bases and J lost 1, with 18 bases in between. This CDR3 is CASRTHSMQKNTEAFF. The CDR3 region has the DNA TGTGCCAGCAGAACTCATAGCATGCAAAAGAACACTGAAGCTTTCTTT.

This clonotype was observed a few times. The CDR3 DNA sequence: TGCGCCAGCAGCCAGGCCTTGGACAGGGAAGCCTACGAGCAGTACTTC. It is translated as CASSQALDREAYEQYF. The V and J genes are TRBV4-3 and TRBJ2-7, with TRBD1 identical over 8 bases. The germline V gene has CDR1 LGHNA and CDR2 YSLEER. CDR3 length equals 16 residues. Trimming at V came to 3 bases and at J to 2 bases, leaving 9 bases not matched to a gene.

In regard to this clonotype: An end of the junction differs from the germline gene, which may be a read error. The CDR3 spells CASSYSRPLGLAGGQETRYF. The CDR3 DNA follows: TGTGCCAGCAGTTACTCGAGACCCCTTGGGCTAGCGGGGGGGCAAGAGACCCGGTACTTC. The chain is built from TRBV6-5 and TRBJ2-5, with 12 bases aligning to TRBD2. Per germline, CDR1 MNHEY and CDR2 SVGAGI. The CDR3 consists of 20 residues.

The genes are TRBV5-1 and TRBJ2-3, with D perhaps TRBD2 (6 bases). The ends were cut back, 9 bases at V and 0 bases at J, with 20 bases in the middle. Germline V lookup: CDR1 SGHRS, CDR2 YFSETQ. The CDR3 spans 16 residues. CDR3 loop: CATRGVGGISTDTQYF. CDR3 bases: TGCGCCACCCGAGGTGTGGGCGGGATTAGCACAGATACGCAGTATTTT.

The genes are TRBV28 and TRBJ2-7, with D perhaps TRBD1 (6 bases). This CDR3 has 16 residues. Trimming removed 5 bases from V and 0 bases from J, with 17 bases in between. Germline V gene sequence: CDR1 MDHEN, CDR2 SYDVKM. The DNA for the CDR3 is TGTGCCAGCAGTCCCGGGACATGCCTTAGCTCCTACGAGCAGTACTTC. Translation gives CASSPGTCLSSYEQYF.

J is TRBJ2-1 and V is TRBV13; 7 nucleotides match TRBD2. Germline V CDR1 and CDR2: PRHDT, FYEKMQ (reference sequence). After removal of 3 bases from V and 13 bases from J, the junction contained 30 bases not matched to a gene. This CDR3 comprises 20 residues. The DNA of the CDR3 is TGTGCCAGCAGCTTGTTTATAGGGACTATCTCCCAACAAGCCAAAAACATTCAGTTCTTC. Residues: CASSLFIGTISQQAKNIQFF. Full variable domain (rest looked up from reference TRBV13 and TRBJ2-1): AAGVIQSPRHLIKEKRETATLKCYPIPRHDTVYWYQQGPGQDPQFLISFYEKMQSDKGSIPDRFSAQQFSDYHSELNMSSLELGDSALYFCASSLFIGTISQQAKNIQFFGPGTRLTVL.

This chain links TRBV20-1 with TRBJ1-2; 7 positions match TRBD1. Germline loops: CDR1 DFQATT, CDR2 SNEGSKA (reference sequence). The V and J ends lost 4 bases and 8 bases, in that order; junction bases with no gene match: 7. The CDR3 has 12 amino acids. CDR3: CSATDRVEGYTF. CDR3 sequence (DNA): TGCAGTGCTACCGACAGGGTTGAAGGCTACACCTTC.